This TCR beta chain was recovered during a study of OX40 agonist ivuxolimab in advanced cancers. Study background: The patients received ivuxolimab by intravenous route every 2 weeks at 0.01 to 10 mg/kg.

Study observations and caveats: Some patients who did not respond also had low normalized T-cell clonal expansion. Clonal expansion was seen in CD4+ and CD8+ blood T cells by week 6 at 0.1 to 3.0 mg/kg.

People who had autoimmune disease history or systemic immunosuppression were excluded. As to this clone: Its antigen is currently unknown.

Some clones are missing from TCRdb's copy, which holds only in-frame ones; the method was immunoSEQ multiplex PCR. The sample yields 95,000 to 110,000 clones, 85% to 95% seen once. There are 15 residues in the CDR3. Germline V lookup: CDR1 KGHSH, CDR2 LQKENI. With 2 bases removed from V and 2 bases from J, the gap between germline ends came to 12 bases. This rearrangement joins TRBV18 to TRBJ2-5; a possible D gene is TRBD1 (6 bases). Specimen: CD4+ or CD8+ T cells sorted from blood, collected in a trial of the OX40 agonist ivuxolimab. This clonotype was obtained from an adult with an advanced solid tumor such as melanoma, head and neck, liver or kidney cancer. CDR3 DNA: TGTGCCAGCTCACCAAACAACCAGGGGCAAGAGACCCAGTACTTC. It is translated as CASSPNNQGQETQYF.